This passage covers 3 T cell receptor beta chains from one sample sequenced in a study of response to subunit inactivated influenza vaccine. MiXCR was run by TCRdb on the RT-PCR reads, yielding one entry per CDR3 protein. The profile covers some 540,000 distinct CDR3 sequences, with around a quarter appearing a single time and about 2.8% taken by the ten largest. The sample also formed part of further work on T cells expressing NK-cell markers. This second report adds: TCR beta libraries carry UMIs added by 5'RACE template switching.

Sequencing was performed on CD4+ T cells sorted from PBMCs, taken about 11 days after vaccination. These receptors all stem from a man between 50 and 59 years old who received an inactivated influenza vaccine.

V is TRBV20-1 and J is TRBJ1-6; TRBD1 might be the D (6 bases). This CDR3 region has 14 residues. Trimming shortened V by 3 bases and J by 4 bases, and 10 bases separated the two germline ends. Germline CDR1 and CDR2: DFQATT and SNEGSKA (reference sequence). The CDR3 protein is CSASIGQYNSPLHF. CDR3 nucleotide sequence: TGCAGTGCTAGCATCGGACAGTATAATTCACCCCTCCACTTT.

This clonotype was counted only a few times. This rearrangement joins TRBV7-2 to TRBJ2-7; perhaps TRBD1 as D (6 bases). V was clipped by 1 base and J by 5 bases, with 9 bases between them. There are 13 residues in the CDR3. Looked up from germline, CDR1 is SGHTA and CDR2 is FQGNSA. The CDR3 reads CASSLVRGHEQYF. The DNA of the CDR3 is TGTGCCAGCAGCTTAGTCAGGGGCCACGAGCAGTACTTC.

The chain couples TRBV3-1 to TRBJ2-7; 11 nucleotides agree with TRBD2. Germline values: CDR1 LGHDT, CDR2 YNNKEL (reference sequence). This CDR3 spans 16 amino acids. J gave up 6 bases and V 1 base, and 8 bases lay outside the gene matches. CDR3 sequence reads: CASSQGSGRALGEQYF. In DNA form, the CDR3 reads TGTGCCAGCAGCCAAGGTAGCGGGAGGGCCCTAGGCGAGCAGTACTTC.